The subject of this entry is one T cell receptor (beta chain). The data derive from a study of cytomegalovirus exposure and HLA in healthy donors. Study-wide background: There were approximately 400 genotyped donors. Of these, about 81% fell in the genetic ancestry cluster associated with self-reported Caucasian donors.

It was with 60 Vbeta and 13 Jbeta primers that the PCR ran. Sequenced by immunoSEQ multiplex PCR; TCRdb stores in-frame clones only, minus some. The sample includes approximately 120,000 clones, 55% to 75% of them seen just once. Germline CDR1 reads SEHNR; CDR2 reads FQNEAQ (reference sequence). The CDR3 runs 16 residues. Trimming cost V 4 bases and J 6 bases, with 19 bases left between them. This rearrangement joins TRBV7-9 to TRBJ2-1; tentatively, D is TRBD1 (6 bases). The clonotype originates from a man aged 25 to 45 in good health and CMV-seronegative. Sequences were obtained from PBMCs. CDR3 bases: TGTGCCAGCAGCTCCATGATAGGACAGATAATCAATGAGCAGTTCTTC. It is translated as CASSSMIGQIINEQFF.